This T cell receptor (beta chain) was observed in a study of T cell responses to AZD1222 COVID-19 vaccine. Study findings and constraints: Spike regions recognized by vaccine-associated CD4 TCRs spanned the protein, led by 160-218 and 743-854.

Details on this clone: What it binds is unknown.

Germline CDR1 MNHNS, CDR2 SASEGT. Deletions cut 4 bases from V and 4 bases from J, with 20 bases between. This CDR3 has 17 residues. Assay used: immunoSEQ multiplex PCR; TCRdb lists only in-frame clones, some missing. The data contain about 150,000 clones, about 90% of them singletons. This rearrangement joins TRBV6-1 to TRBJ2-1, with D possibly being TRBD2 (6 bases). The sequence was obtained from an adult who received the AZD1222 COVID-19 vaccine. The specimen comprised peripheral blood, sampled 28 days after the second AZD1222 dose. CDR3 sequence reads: CASSGLGEERGYNEQFF. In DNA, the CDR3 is TGTGCCAGCAGTGGCCTCGGGGAAGAACGGGGGTACAATGAGCAGTTCTTC.